Listed below are T cell receptor beta chains from one sample, sequenced in a study of T-cell reconstitution after alpha-beta-depleted transplantation in children. Using its own MiXCR run on the PCR reads, TCRdb lists one record per CDR3 protein. The sample shows 640,000 or so distinct CDR3 sequences, approximately 17% of them seen only once. This sample comprised PBMCs from the stem cell graft donor, obtained from the stem cell graft. These receptors all stem from a human donor who donated a stem cell graft to a child with acute myeloid leukemia. CDR3s include the opening cysteine and the closing phenylalanine or tryptophan. D genes are given only for firm matches. Only some rows state a clone size, as once, few, many or a class for expanded clones.

V	J	size	D	CDR3	DNA
TRBV5-1	TRBJ2-1	many	TRBD2	CASSISGGPYNEQFF	TGCGCCAGCAGCATTAGCGGGGGGCCCTACAATGAGCAGTTCTTC
TRBV5-1	TRBJ2-5	few	TRBD2	CASSLGTSGFQTQYF	TGCGCCAGCAGCTTGGGGACTAGTGGATTTCAGACCCAGTACTTC
TRBV20-1	TRBJ2-3	few	-	CSAVPRYFGDTTDTQYF	TGCAGTGCCGTCCCTCGCTATTTCGGGGACACCACAGATACGCAGTATTTT
TRBV30	TRBJ2-3	many	-	CAWSMRVPSTDTQYF	TGTGCCTGGAGTATGAGGGTCCCTAGCACAGATACGCAGTATTTT
TRBV12-3/TRBV12-4	TRBJ1-1	many	-	CASSPALRAEAFF	TGTGCCAGCAGCCCGGCCCTCCGCGCTGAAGCTTTCTTT
TRBV4-3	TRBJ1-1	-	-	CASSQVLDTEAFF	TGCGCCAGCAGCCAAGTACTGGACACTGAAGCTTTCTTT
TRBV6-5	TRBJ2-5	many	-	CASSSSPATQYF	TGTGCCAGCAGTTCCTCCCCGGCGACCCAGTACTTC
TRBV2	TRBJ2-5	few	-	CASTRDGETQYF	TGTGCCAGCACAAGAGATGGAGAGACCCAGTACTTC
TRBV12-3/TRBV12-4	TRBJ1-4	-	-	CASGESGGTNEKLFF	TGTGCCAGCGGAGAGTCGGGGGGAACTAATGAAAAACTGTTTTTT
TRBV6-5	TRBJ2-3	many	TRBD2	CASSYDGGVGTDTQYF	TGTGCCAGCAGTTACGACGGGGGGGTCGGGACAGATACGCAGTATTTT
TRBV7-2	TRBJ2-5	many	-	CASSLAGSQETQYF	TGTGCCAGCAGCTTAGCGGGATCACAAGAGACCCAGTACTTC
TRBV7-2	TRBJ2-3	-	TRBD2	CASSLYNGGALADTQYF	TGTGCCAGCAGCTTATATAACGGGGGGGCTCTCGCAGATACGCAGTATTTT
TRBV28	TRBJ1-5	-	TRBD1	CASSWRGQNSNQPQHF	TGTGCCAGCAGTTGGCGGGGACAGAATAGCAATCAGCCCCAGCATTTT
TRBV5-1	TRBJ1-1	many	-	CASSLDGVNTEAFF	TGCGCCAGCAGCTTGGATGGGGTCAACACTGAAGCTTTCTTT
TRBV7-6	TRBJ2-7	-	-	CASSPGPADSYEQYF	TGTGCCAGCAGCCCTGGACCAGCGGACTCCTACGAGCAGTACTTC